This TCR beta chain was identified in a study of blood T cell repertoires in COVID-19. Study overall: The origin of the acute and convalescent COVID-19 samples was the United States, Italy and Spain. Sample material is recorded as cDNA or gDNA derived from T cells, B-cell-depleted T cells, or PBMCs.

The trim removed 4 bases at V and 4 bases at J, leaving 7 bases unmatched. CDR1 and CDR2 (germline): SGHTA, FQGNSA. CDR3 size: 16 residues. Study processing details: Amplifying reference gene primers gave estimates of nucleated cell counts. The method was immunoSEQ multiplex PCR; TCRdb's version includes in-frame clones alone and lacks a portion of them. V, J and clone size reflect that table, while D and trimming were determined from the DNA. The table includes some 68,000 clones, roughly nine tenths detected once. The rearrangement joins TRBV7-2 to TRBJ1-5; 10 nucleotides align to TRBD1. Material: peripheral blood. The sequence was obtained from a man in his fifties with active COVID-19. CDR3: CASSSGGTGVNQPQHF. The CDR3 nucleotides read TGTGCCAGCAGCTCCGGGGGGACAGGGGTAAATCAGCCCCAGCATTTT.